The T cell receptor beta chain under discussion was sequenced for a study of blood T cell repertoires in COVID-19. In the study overall: Sites in the United States, Italy and Spain provided acute and convalescent COVID-19 samples. Sample material is recorded as cDNA or gDNA derived from T cells, B-cell-depleted T cells, or PBMCs.

Germline V gene lookup returns CDR1 MGHRA and CDR2 YSYEKL. The J segment lost 10 bases and the V segment lost 2 bases, leaving 8 bases of the junction unmatched. This CDR3 is built from 14 residues. How the authors handled the data: Nucleated cell number was recorded as an estimate derived from reference gene primer amplification. Clones were read by immunoSEQ multiplex PCR, and TCRdb kept only the in-frame ones, dropping some. V, J and clone size are taken as reported in that table, and D and trimming were inferred from the DNA itself. The table has about 16,000 clones, 70% to 90% seen once. This chain connects TRBV4-1 to TRBJ1-1, with 9 bases lining up with TRBD1. Specimen: peripheral blood. The source is a man of 80 years or more with acute or convalescent COVID-19. The CDR3 nucleotides read TGCGCCAGCAGCCAACCTGGGACAGGGAGGGGAGCTTTCTTT. Protein product: CASSQPGTGRGAFF.